The present entry profiles one T cell receptor (beta chain) with its context. The antigen remains undetermined. Germline V lookup: CDR1 SGHVS, CDR2 FNYEAQ. V was shortened by 3 bases and J by 1 base, with 11 bases between the two germline ends. This CDR3 region has 15 residues. The record originates from a study of cytomegalovirus exposure and HLA in healthy donors. Overall study: For the 300 to 400 genotyped donors, approximately 83% fell within the Caucasian-associated ancestry cluster. Study results and limitations: Usually a TCR sequence was rare, but some public TCRs were found in many donors. Within the data, a cluster of highly shared sequence variants was likely a sequencing artifact.

Amplification used 60 Vbeta primers and 13 Jbeta primers. Measured with immunoSEQ multiplex PCR; TCRdb has only the in-frame clones, and not every one. The table lists some 150,000 clones, 74% of them singletons. Sample: PBMCs. This clonotype was obtained from a man aged 18 to 30 in good health and CMV-seropositive. This chain links TRBV7-6 with TRBJ2-3; unclear D gene. DNA for the CDR3: TGTGCCAGCAGCTTTGAGGCGGCGGGCACAGATACGCAGTATTTT. It yields the protein CASSFEAAGTDTQYF.